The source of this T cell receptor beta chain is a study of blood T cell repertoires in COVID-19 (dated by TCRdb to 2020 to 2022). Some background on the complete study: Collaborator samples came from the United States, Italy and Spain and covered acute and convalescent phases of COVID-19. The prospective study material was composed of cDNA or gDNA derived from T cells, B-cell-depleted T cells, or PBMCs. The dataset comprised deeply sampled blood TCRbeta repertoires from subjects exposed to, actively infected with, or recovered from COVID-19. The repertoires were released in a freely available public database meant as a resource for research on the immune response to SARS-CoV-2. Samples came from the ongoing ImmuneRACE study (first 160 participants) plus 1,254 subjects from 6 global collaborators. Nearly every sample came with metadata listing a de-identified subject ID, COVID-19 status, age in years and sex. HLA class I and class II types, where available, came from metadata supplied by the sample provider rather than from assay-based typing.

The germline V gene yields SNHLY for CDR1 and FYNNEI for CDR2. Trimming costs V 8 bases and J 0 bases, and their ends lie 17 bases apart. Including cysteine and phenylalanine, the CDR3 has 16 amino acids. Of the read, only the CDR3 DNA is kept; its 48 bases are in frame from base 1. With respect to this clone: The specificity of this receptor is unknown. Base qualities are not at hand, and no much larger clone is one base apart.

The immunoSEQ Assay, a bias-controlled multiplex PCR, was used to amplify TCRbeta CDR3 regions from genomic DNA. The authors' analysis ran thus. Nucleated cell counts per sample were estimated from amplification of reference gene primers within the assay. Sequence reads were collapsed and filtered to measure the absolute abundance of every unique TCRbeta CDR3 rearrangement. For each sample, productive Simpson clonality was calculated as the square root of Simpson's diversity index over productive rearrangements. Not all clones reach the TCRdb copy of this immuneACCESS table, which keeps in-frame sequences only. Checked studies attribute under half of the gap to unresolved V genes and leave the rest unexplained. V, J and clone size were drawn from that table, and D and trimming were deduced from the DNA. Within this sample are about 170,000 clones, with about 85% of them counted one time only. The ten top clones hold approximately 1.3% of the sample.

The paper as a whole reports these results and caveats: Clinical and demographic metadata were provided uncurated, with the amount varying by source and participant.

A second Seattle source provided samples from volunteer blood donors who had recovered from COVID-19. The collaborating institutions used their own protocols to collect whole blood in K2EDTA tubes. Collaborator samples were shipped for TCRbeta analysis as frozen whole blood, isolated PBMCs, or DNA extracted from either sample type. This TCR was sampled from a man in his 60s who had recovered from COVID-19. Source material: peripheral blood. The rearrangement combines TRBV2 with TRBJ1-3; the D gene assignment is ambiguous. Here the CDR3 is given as CASLEEAAYSGNTIYF. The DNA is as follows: TGTGCCAGCCTAGAGGAGGCTGCCTACTCTGGAAACACCATATATTTT. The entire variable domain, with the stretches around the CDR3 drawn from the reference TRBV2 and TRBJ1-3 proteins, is EPEVTQTPSHQVTQMGQEVILRCVPISNHLYFYWYRQILGQKVEFLVSFYNNEISEKSEIFDDQFSVERPDGSNFTLKIRSTKLEDSAMYFCASLEEAAYSGNTIYFGEGSWLTVV.